The present entry profiles one TCR beta chain with its context. Its antigen remains unknown. This specimen belongs to a study of tumor and adjacent non-tumor tissue in lung cancer. The template was RNA from unsorted bulk tissue. General study points: Tumor repertoires had a smaller top 100 clone share than normal lung.

The germline CDR1 and CDR2 sequences are MNHEY and SVGAGI. Trimming took 6 bases from V and 8 from J, leaving 13 bases between them. This CDR3 is 12 amino acids long. TCRbeta libraries were built with three rounds of nested PCR, modified from ARM-PCR. TCRdb reprocessed the multiplex PCR reads via MiXCR and lists one record per CDR3 protein. The data show over 110,000 distinct CDR3 sequences, with around two thirds seen just once and about 20% held by the top ten. Material for sequencing was lung tumor tissue. The origin of this receptor is a man aged 55 to 70 with small cell lung cancer. The chain is built from TRBV6-5 and TRBJ1-2; D uncertain. The CDR3: CASSTEGYGYTF. CDR3 DNA sequence: TGTGCCAGCAGCACGGAGGGCTACGGCTACACCTTC.